This record covers a single T cell receptor beta chain. Its recognized antigen is unknown. Base-call qualities are not available, and no considerably larger clone is one nucleotide away. Libraries were prepared through the immunoSEQ multiplex PCR assay. TCRdb took over this immuneACCESS table, retaining in-frame rearrangements with V and J assigned. Such tables are incomplete; in checked studies, under half of the missing clones stem from an unresolved V gene, and the remainder is unexplained. The sample table records tens of thousands of clones; 75% to 95% of these occur just once. The ten most abundant clones make up over 0.7% of the sample. The data belong to a study of T cell changes during pregnancy in multiple sclerosis (dated by TCRdb to the late 2010s). About the full investigation: Changes in the T cell repertoire over the course of pregnancy were examined in this study in women with multiple sclerosis.

The clonotype originates from a female donor with multiple sclerosis, enrolled in a pregnancy study. This specimen was peripheral blood, taken before pregnancy.

The DNA sequence is as follows: TGCGCCAGCAGCTTGGTGAGGAAGGAACCACTTTATGGCTACACCTTC. It translates to CASSLVRKEPLYGYTF. This sequence uses TRBV5-1 and TRBJ1-2, with the D gene too uncertain to name. V lost 0 bases and J lost 5 bases; the stretch between them is 17 bases long. The CDR3 measures 16 amino acids from cysteine to phenylalanine. Only CDR3 DNA is held: 48 bases, read in frame from base 1. The germline V gene provides CDR1 SGHRS and CDR2 YFSETQ.